This section outlines one T cell receptor (beta chain) sequence together with its context. What it recognizes is unknown. This entry is derived from a study of shared clonotypes between healthy human individuals. Points from the study as a whole: Clonotypes which were not shared had lower generation probabilities than clonotypes that all four donors shared.

The CDR3 covers 14 residues. The ends lost 3 bases at V and 8 bases at J; junction bases unmatched: 9. The germline CDR1 and CDR2 sequences are SGDLS and YYNGEE. When replicate PCRs were run on sorted subsets, they used 200 to 250 ng DNA, about 31,000 T cell genomes. TCRdb's table, derived via immunoSEQ multiplex PCR, lists solely in-frame clones and lacks some. The sample includes 2.3 million or so clones, 85% to 95% of them seen just once. The chain uses TRBV9 and TRBJ2-3, with 7 nucleotides matching TRBD2. The sample comprised naive CD4+ T cells from PBMCs. The sample's subset: CD45RA+ positively selected. The source of this sequence is a man younger than 35 in good health. Some clones in this sample may be carry-over from other donors' samples. The CDR3 region has the DNA TGTGCCAGCAGCGCCGAGCGGGACGCCCGTACGCAGTATTTT. Protein: CASSAERDARTQYF.